This TCR beta chain was captured by sequencing in a study of blood T cell repertoires in COVID-19. Study information: PBMCs, B-cell-depleted T cells, or T cells provided the cDNA or gDNA that made up the material.

Germline V lookup: CDR1 WNHNN, CDR2 SYGVQD (reference sequence). The CDR3 is 13 amino acids. V shed 6 bases and J shed 6 bases, with 11 bases lying between them. In the original analysis: Amplifying reference gene primers gave estimates of nucleated cell counts. The method was immunoSEQ multiplex PCR; TCRdb's version includes in-frame clones alone and lacks a portion of them. V and J calls and clone size are as listed in that table; D and trimming were resolved from the DNA. Among tens of thousands of clones listed, 75% to 85% were seen once. Sequencing used peripheral blood. This receptor was obtained from a woman aged 60 to 75 with acute or convalescent COVID-19. V gene TRBV10-1 combines with J gene TRBJ2-2; maybe TRBD2 (5 bases). The CDR3 region is CASRLSVSGELFF. The CDR3 nucleotides are TGCGCCAGCAGACTTAGCGTCTCCGGGGAGCTGTTTTTT.